Each of the 12 T cell receptor beta chains below was sequenced from the same sample in a study of T cells in Graves' hyperthyroidism and ophthalmopathy. Template material for amplifying TCR beta CDR3 regions consisted of RNA transcripts. HTBI primers were employed in a first-round RT-PCR of the TCR CDR3. TCRdb fed the multiplex PCR reads into MiXCR, producing one record per CDR3 protein. The sample gives 650,000 to 700,000 distinct CDR3 sequences, roughly 17% of which show up once; roughly a sixth is in the top ten. Source material: blood. All receptors derive from a man aged 50 or older with Graves' hyperthyroidism.

The rearrangement links TRBV9 to TRBJ1-2; D ambiguous. The V gene's germline CDR1 is SGDLS and CDR2 YYNGEE. V lost 4 bases, J lost 4 bases, and 11 bases lay in between. This CDR3 is 13 amino acids long. The CDR3 reads CASSLNGFYGYTF. Here the CDR3 DNA reads TGTGCCAGCAGCCTGAACGGGTTCTATGGCTACACCTTC.

This clonotype was detected only a few times. One base away lies a much larger clone, so this may be a sequencing read error. The CDR3 loop reads CTSNPRDIEKLFF. CDR3 coding DNA: TGTACCAGCAATCCCAGGGATATTGAAAAACTGTTTTTT. The chain joins TRBV28 to TRBJ1-4, with a weak D call TRBD1 (5 bases). Germline V CDR1 and CDR2: MDHEN, SYDVKM. The CDR3 covers 13 residues.

This clonotype was seen repeatedly, ten times or more. This sequence joins TRBV27 and TRBJ2-2; 12 nucleotides agree with TRBD1. Germline assignment: CDR1 MNHEY and CDR2 SMNVEV (reference sequence). The CDR3 length is 15 residues. The junction had 5 bases not matched to a gene; V was cut back by 5 bases and J by 7 bases. CDR3 loop: CASSEGTGGGGELFF. CDR3 nucleotides: TGTGCCAGCAGTGAGGGGACAGGGGGCGGCGGGGAGCTGTTTTTT.

This clonotype turned up a few times. The V call is TRBV2, the J call TRBJ1-2; D remains unclear. V was clipped by 7 bases and J by 4 bases, with 10 bases between them. Germline loops: CDR1 SNHLY, CDR2 FYNNEI. The CDR3 is 12 amino acids. The CDR3 protein is CASKGGPYGYTF. CDR3 bases: TGTGCCAGCAAAGGAGGACCCTATGGCTACACCTTC.

As concerns this clonotype: A single base separates this from a much larger clone, so it may be a read error. The J gene is TRBJ1-1, the V gene TRBV7-2; the D is unclear. Germline V gene sequence: CDR1 SGHTA, CDR2 FQGNSA. The CDR3 spans 13 residues. The ends were cut back, 1 base at V and 7 bases at J, with 10 bases in the middle. CDR3 nucleotide sequence: TGTGCCAGCAGCTTAGGTTGGGCGGATGAAGCTTTCTTT. Protein product: CASSLGWADEAFF.

This clonotype has ten or more counts. The genes are TRBV6-1 and TRBJ2-2; weak D call: TRBD2 (9 bases). With 6 bases removed from V and 3 bases from J, the gap between germline ends came to 29 bases. The CDR3 runs to 20 residues. Germline values: CDR1 MNHNS, CDR2 SASEGT. CDR3 DNA: TGTGCCAGCAGAACCGGGACAGGCGTATTTATAGCGGGAGACACCGGGGAGCTGTTTTTT. This codes for CASRTGTGVFIAGDTGELFF.

V and J are TRBV25-1 and TRBJ2-7; D is ambiguous. V dropped 2 bases and J dropped 1 base, with 9 bases sitting between them. Germline V gene data show CDR1 as MGHDK and CDR2 as SYGVNS. CDR3 length: 14 residues. CDR3: CASSEAYNSYEQYF. CDR3 DNA sequence: TGTGCCAGCAGTGAAGCTTACAATTCCTACGAGCAGTACTTC.

This clonotype was recorded many times. V gene TRBV27 combines with J gene TRBJ2-7; 12 bases line up with TRBD2. The CDR3 is 16 residues long. The V gene end was trimmed by 5 bases and the J gene end by 2 bases; junction bases not matched to a gene: 7. Per germline, CDR1 MNHEY and CDR2 SMNVEV (reference sequence). Here the CDR3 DNA reads TGTGCCAGCAGTGCCCTCCTAGCGGGAGGGCCCTACGAGCAGTACTTC. Amino acid sequence: CASSALLAGGPYEQYF.

Concerning this clonotype itself: This may stem from a read error, because a much larger clone lies one nucleotide away. The V gene is TRBV24-1, the J gene TRBJ2-1; 12 nucleotides agree with TRBD2. The length of the CDR3 is 19 residues. CDR1 is KGHDR, CDR2 SFDVKD, per germline. CDR3 sequence reads: CATSDSTVGLAGSYSEQFF. As DNA, the CDR3 is TGTGCCACCAGTGACTCTACCGTGGGACTAGCGGGTTCCTACAGTGAGCAGTTCTTC.

The chain employs TRBV9 and TRBJ2-2; D may match TRBD1 or TRBD2 (6 bases each). The germline CDR1 and CDR2 sequences are SGDLS and YYNGEE. This CDR3 contains 19 residues. V was trimmed by 3 bases and J by 1 base, leaving 22 bases between them. This CDR3 is CASSGRVAGEPRNTGELFF. CDR3 nucleotides: TGTGCCAGCAGCGGGAGGGTGGCAGGGGAGCCCCGGAACACCGGGGAGCTGTTTTTT. Drawing the rest from reference TRBV9 and TRBJ2-2, the complete variable domain is DSGVTQTPKHLITATGQRVTLRCSPRSGDLSVYWYQQSLDQGLQFLIQYYNGEERAKGNILERFSAQQFPDLHSELNLSSLELGDSALYFCASSGRVAGEPRNTGELFFGEGSRLTVL.

A remark on this clonotype: A much larger clone lies a single base off, so this may be a read error. The J gene is TRBJ2-5, the V gene TRBV19, with 7 bases fitting TRBD2. Germline loops: CDR1 LNHDA, CDR2 SQIVND (reference sequence). The CDR3 contains 14 residues. CDR3 in DNA: TGTGCCAGTAGTACCCTGATGGCGGGAGAGACCCAGCACTTC. Residues: CASSTLMAGETQHF. Variable domain in full (rest from reference TRBV19 and TRBJ2-5): DGGITQSPKYLFRKEGQNVTLSCEQNLNHDAMYWYRQDPGQGLRLIYYSQIVNDFQKGDIAEGYSVSREKKESFPLTVTSAQKNPTAFYLCASSTLMAGETQHFGPGTRLLVL.

This clonotype showed up just a few times. V usage is TRBV3-1 and J usage is TRBJ2-3; D tentatively fits TRBD1 or TRBD2 (5 bases each). CDR3 length: 15 amino acids. Germline-derived CDR1 and CDR2 are LGHDT and YNNKEL (reference sequence). Trimming removed 2 bases at V and 3 bases at J, with 12 bases between. The CDR3 reads CASSQWGSSTDTQYF. In DNA, the CDR3 is TGTGCCAGCAGCCAATGGGGGTCGTCTACAGATACGCAGTATTTT.